The T cell receptor (beta chain) described here comes from a study of T cells after yellow fever vaccination. Broader study findings: Compared with primary, the secondary response was weaker and peaked at day 5, not 15. Among all clonotypes, a small share was observed in both CD4 and CD8 compartments. Reappearance after the booster was observed for most primary-vaccination clones (roughly 97% CD4, roughly 90% CD8).

This clonotype was counted many times. Its antigen is unknown. TCR cDNA was made by 5'RACE template switching, adding a universal primer site and UMIs. TCRdb reprocessed the 5' RACE reads via MiXCR and lists one record per CDR3 protein. Counted here are hundreds of thousands of distinct CDR3 sequences, roughly 3.5% occurring once; the ten biggest clones make up about 25%. The source material was PBMCs, sampled on the day of the yellow fever booster vaccination. The clonotype originates from a man younger than 30 who received the YFV17D yellow fever vaccine.

Written as DNA, the CDR3 is TGTGCCAGCAGTGAAGATCCGAGGCAGAACGGTGGACTAAATGAAAAACTGTTTTTT. It is translated as CASSEDPRQNGGLNEKLFF. V is TRBV6-1 and J is TRBJ1-4; D not resolved. The CDR3 has 19 residues. Germline values: CDR1 MNHNS, CDR2 SASEGT. V shed 1 base and J shed 5 bases, with 23 bases lying between them.